These 6 T cell receptor beta chains originate from one sample sequenced in a study of blood T cell repertoires in COVID-19. Data came from immunoSEQ multiplex PCR; TCRdb stores just in-frame clones and leaves some out. The sample includes 100,000 or so clones, approximately 80% of them seen just once. The sequenced sample consisted of peripheral blood. The receptors stem from a woman of 80 years or more with acute or convalescent COVID-19.

Turning to this clone: At one boundary the junction diverges from the germline segment, which might be a read error. The rearrangement uses TRBV29-1 and TRBJ1-4; 10 positions match TRBD1. This CDR3 is 14 amino acids long. From germline, CDR1 is SQVTM and CDR2 ANQGSEA. CDR3 DNA: TGCAGCGTTGTGGAGGACAGGGGGAATGGAAAACTGTTTTTT. As protein: CSVVEDRGNGKLFF. Variable domain in full (rest from reference TRBV29-1 and TRBJ1-4): SAVISQKPSRDICQRGTSLTIQCQVDSQVTMMFWYRQQPGQSLTLIATANQGSEATYESGFVIDKFPISRPNLTFSTLTVSNMSPEDSSIYLCSVVEDRGNGKLFFGSGTQLSVL.

The DNA for the CDR3 is TGTGCCAGCAGCTCCTCGGGACAGATCACCGGGGAGCTGTTTTTT. This codes for CASSSSGQITGELFF. The gene calls are TRBV7-6 and TRBJ2-2; 7 nucleotides match TRBD1. In germline, CDR1 is SGHVS, CDR2 FNYEAQ. The CDR3 consists of 15 residues. Unmatched junction bases numbered 6, after V lost 4 bases and J lost 4 bases.

This chain connects TRBV19 to TRBJ1-2; 7 bases agree with TRBD1. V was clipped by 4 bases and J by 5 bases; unmatched bases: 7. CDR3 length: 14 residues. CDR1 is LNHDA and CDR2 is SQIVND in the germline V gene (reference sequence). CDR3 loop: CASSTRDSSYGYTF. CDR3 sequence (DNA): TGTGCCAGTAGTACTCGGGACAGTTCGTATGGCTACACCTTC.

The chain carries TRBV10-3 and TRBJ1-5, with a weak D call TRBD1 (5 bases). V lost 8 bases and J lost 0, with 17 bases in between. Per germline, CDR1 ENHRY and CDR2 SYGVKD. The CDR3 has 16 residues. The CDR3 protein is CAIGGRGDLSNQPQHF. The CDR3 DNA reads as TGTGCCATCGGCGGTAGGGGCGACCTTAGCAATCAGCCCCAGCATTTT.

This clone showed up just once. V and J are TRBV15 and TRBJ2-6; D is perhaps TRBD2 (6 bases). Germline assignment: CDR1 LNHNV and CDR2 YYDKDF (reference sequence). This CDR3 is 16 amino acids long. Trimming took off 0 bases at V and 2 bases at J, with 8 bases between the two ends. CDR3 in amino acids: CATSRERGAGANVLTF. Here the CDR3 DNA reads TGTGCCACCAGCAGAGAGCGGGGAGCTGGGGCCAACGTCCTGACTTTC.

The chain carries TRBV10-2 and TRBJ2-5; TRBD1 agrees at 8 bases. Trimming cost V 8 bases and J 4 bases; bases outside gene matches: 12. In germline, CDR1 is WSHSY, CDR2 SAAADI. The CDR3 length is 15 residues. CDR3 amino acids: CASSTQTGAGETQYF. In DNA form, the CDR3 reads TGCGCCAGCTCCACCCAGACAGGGGCTGGAGAGACCCAGTACTTC.